This passage covers 11 T cell receptor beta chains from one sample sequenced in a study of cytotoxic CD8 clonotypes in ibrutinib-treated CLL. TCRdb's copy holds only in-frame clones and misses some; the assay was immunoSEQ multiplex PCR. The data show around 330,000 clones, 67% seen once. This sample comprised PBMCs, obtained after 36 months of ibrutinib treatment. The receptors stem from a human donor with chronic lymphocytic leukemia.

The genes are TRBV10-3 and TRBJ2-7; 10 nucleotides line up with TRBD2. CDR1 and CDR2 (germline): ENHRY, SYGVKD. The CDR3 sequence is 14 residues long. The V gene end was trimmed by 10 bases and the J gene end by 4 bases; junction bases not matched to a gene: 10. The CDR3 DNA reads TGTGCCACCGACTCTAGCGGGAGTAGGTACGAGCAGTACTTC. This codes for CATDSSGSRYEQYF.

The chain is built from TRBV6-6 and TRBJ1-2; 7 bases agree with TRBD1. The V segment lost 6 bases and the J segment 4 bases; nucleotides outside the gene matches: 5. The germline V gene has CDR1 MNHNY and CDR2 SVGAGI (reference sequence). The CDR3 loop spans 13 amino acids. In DNA form, the CDR3 reads TGTGCCAGCAGCGTGACAGGGTCCTATGGCTACACCTTC. This translates into CASSVTGSYGYTF.

This clone appeared a single time. J is TRBJ2-4 and V is TRBV15; no definite D call. The germline V and J ends were trimmed by 6 bases and 9 bases, with 15 bases remaining between them. The CDR3 contains 13 residues. In germline, CDR1 is LNHNV, CDR2 YYDKDF (reference sequence). CDR3: CATSPERLGIQYF. In DNA, the CDR3 is TGTGCCACCAGTCCGGAGAGGTTAGGCATTCAGTACTTC. The full variable domain, rest sourced from reference TRBV15 and TRBJ2-4, is DAMVIQNPRYQVTQFGKPVTLSCSQTLNHNVMYWYQQKSSQAPKLLFHYYDKDFNNEADTPDNFQSRRPNTSFCFLDIRSPGLGDTAMYLCATSPERLGIQYFGAGTRLSVL.

This clone has just a few counts. The gene calls are TRBV9 and TRBJ2-3, with 8 bases matching TRBD2. The CDR3 loop spans 15 amino acids. Germline CDR1 is SGDLS and CDR2 is YYNGEE. V shed 3 bases, J shed 1 base, and the junction held 4 bases outside the gene matches. CDR3 protein: CASSGAGAGTDTQYF. DNA of the CDR3: TGTGCCAGCAGCGGAGCGGGGGCAGGCACAGATACGCAGTATTTT.

The chain has TRBV19 and TRBJ2-7; 10 bases align to TRBD1. CDR3 length: 18 amino acids. Germline CDR1 reads LNHDA; CDR2 reads SQIVND (reference sequence). Trimming cost V 3 bases and J 3 bases; bases outside gene matches: 14. CDR3 sequence reads: CASSIRTGGQTPVYEQYF. Written as DNA, the CDR3 is TGTGCCAGTAGTATCCGGACAGGGGGACAAACCCCCGTCTACGAGCAGTACTTC.

The chain has TRBV5-4 and TRBJ2-1, with TRBD2 matching over 11 bases. The CDR3 sequence is 16 residues long. Germline V gene lookup returns CDR1 SGHNT and CDR2 YYREEE (reference sequence). The J segment lost 4 bases and the V segment lost 4 bases, leaving 7 bases of the junction unmatched. CDR3 bases: TGTGCCAGCAGCCCAAAACTAGCGGGAGCTTACAATGAGCAGTTCTTC. Translating gives CASSPKLAGAYNEQFF.

The V and J genes are TRBV5-1 and TRBJ1-2; the D is unclear. CDR3 length: 13 residues. The germline CDR1 and CDR2 sequences are SGHRS and YFSETQ. With 1 base removed from V and 2 bases from J, the gap between germline ends came to 6 bases. This chain's CDR3 is CASSLNLNYGYTF. CDR3 DNA sequence: TGCGCCAGCAGCTTGAACCTCAACTATGGCTACACCTTC.

V usage is TRBV6-5 and J usage is TRBJ2-7; 9 nucleotides line up with TRBD1. From germline, CDR1 is MNHEY and CDR2 SVGAGI. V shed 5 bases, J shed 6 bases, and the junction held 8 bases outside the gene matches. CDR3 length equals 14 residues. The CDR3 nucleotides are TGTGCCAGCAGTGATACAGGGGGCGACTCCGAGCAGTACTTC. It translates to CASSDTGGDSEQYF.

This clone was observed a few times. This chain links TRBV4-1 with TRBJ1-2, with a possible D match to TRBD1 (5 bases). The germline V gene encodes CDR1 MGHRA and CDR2 YSYEKL. The CDR3 runs 14 residues. V lost 4 bases to trimming and J lost 4 bases, with 13 bases between them. CDR3 sequence (DNA): TGCGCCAGCAGCCCGACGGGACGTACCTATGGCTACACCTTC. This encodes CASSPTGRTYGYTF.

V is TRBV6-5 and J is TRBJ2-1; tentatively, D is TRBD1 (5 bases). This CDR3 comprises 14 residues. Trimming removed 6 bases from V and 2 bases from J, with 11 bases in between. Germline V gene sequence: CDR1 MNHEY, CDR2 SVGAGI. CDR3 sequence: CASSAGLPYNEQFF. The CDR3 DNA sequence: TGTGCCAGCAGCGCAGGGTTACCCTACAATGAGCAGTTCTTC.

This chain joins TRBV5-6 and TRBJ2-7; D may be TRBD1 (6 bases). The CDR3 has 15 residues. Trimming removed 4 bases from V and 3 bases from J, with 17 bases in between. From germline, CDR1 is SGHDT and CDR2 YYEEEE. The CDR3 region has the DNA TGTGCCAGCAGCCCGAGCGCAACAGGGTACTACGAGCAGTACTTC. Translated: CASSPSATGYYEQYF.